The 24 T cell receptor beta chains given below trace back to one sample, sequenced in a study of T-cell memory formation after mild COVID-19. TCRdb analysed the 5' RACE reads with MiXCR anew, one entry per CDR3 protein. The sample holds some 200,000 distinct CDR3 sequences; over 9% are singletons and the top ten take approximately 3.3%. The sequencing sample was made of PBMCs or a T cell subset sorted from them (not recorded which). These receptors came from a man younger than 30 who had mild COVID-19 (a few samples of this study predate the infection). Cell type and time point are not known.

In nucleotides, the CDR3 is TGTGCCAGCAGTGAAGTTGGAGGGGATACGCAGTATTTT. Encoded protein: CASSEVGGDTQYF. The chain joins TRBV2 to TRBJ2-3, with a weak D call TRBD2 (6 bases). The CDR3 covers 13 residues. V lost 1 base and J lost 6, with 8 bases in between. In germline, CDR1 is SNHLY, CDR2 FYNNEI.

The chain has TRBV9 and TRBJ2-1; D possibly corresponds to TRBD1 (6 bases). In germline, CDR1 is SGDLS, CDR2 YYNGEE. V shed 1 base and J shed 5 bases, with 10 bases lying between them. The CDR3 runs to 14 residues. In DNA, the CDR3 is TGTGCCAGCAGCGTAACTCCAGGGGACAATGAGCAGTTCTTC. This gives the protein CASSVTPGDNEQFF.

The V and J genes are TRBV5-1 and TRBJ1-2; D remains ambiguous. The CDR3 length is 13 residues. Deletions cut 1 base from V and 8 bases from J, with 12 bases between. CDR1 and CDR2 from the germline V gene are SGHRS and YFSETQ. CDR3 region: CASSLQPVEGYTF. CDR3 DNA sequence: TGCGCCAGCAGCTTGCAGCCAGTTGAGGGCTACACCTTC.

This sequence joins TRBV20-1 and TRBJ2-5; perhaps TRBD2 as D (5 bases). V lost 6 bases and J lost 4, with 15 bases in between. The CDR3 is 13 residues long. Per germline, CDR1 DFQATT and CDR2 SNEGSKA (reference sequence). The CDR3 sequence is CSAVGAGVETQYF. The CDR3 DNA reads TGCAGTGCGGTCGGCGCGGGCGTAGAGACCCAGTACTTC.

The V call is TRBV12-3 or TRBV12-4, the J call TRBJ1-4; weak D call: TRBD1 (6 bases). This CDR3 region has 17 residues. V gave up 7 bases and J gave up 0 bases, with 18 bases separating them. CDR3 loop: CASTSGGSGATNEKLFF. The CDR3 nucleotides read TGTGCCAGCACCTCCGGGGGCTCCGGCGCAACTAATGAAAAACTGTTTTTT.

This clonotype was detected many times. The chain links TRBV4-3 to TRBJ1-1; D possibly corresponds to TRBD1 (5 bases). The CDR3 is 13 amino acids. The germline gives CDR1 LGHNA, CDR2 YSLEER. The germline V and J ends were trimmed by 4 bases and 1 base, with 7 bases remaining between them. CDR3 DNA sequence: TGCGCCAGCAGCCGGGACCGGAACACTGAAGCTTTCTTT. Its protein is CASSRDRNTEAFF.

This clonotype was observed many times. The chain recombines TRBV11-2 with TRBJ2-1, with 7 bases aligning to TRBD1. The CDR3 is 15 amino acids. Germline assignment: CDR1 SGHAT and CDR2 FQNNGV. V shed 2 bases, J shed 7 bases, and the junction held 8 bases outside the gene matches. The DNA of the CDR3 is TGTGCCAGCAGCTTATGGATCGTACAGGGGAATGAGCAGTTCTTC. Its translation: CASSLWIVQGNEQFF. Full variable domain (missing parts from reference TRBV11-2 and TRBJ2-1): EAGVAQSPRYKIIEKRQSVAFWCNPISGHATLYWYQQILGQGPKLLIQFQNNGVVDDSQLPKDRFSAERLKGVDSTLKIQPAKLEDSAVYLCASSLWIVQGNEQFFGPGTRLTVL.

This clonotype came up many times. The chain has TRBV7-8 and TRBJ2-7; D is perhaps TRBD1 or TRBD2 (5 bases each). V was trimmed by 1 base and J by 2 bases, leaving 12 bases between them. This CDR3 is built from 15 residues. The germline CDR1 and CDR2 sequences are SGHVS and FQNEAQ. The chain's CDR3 is CASSLGGKVPYEQYF. The CDR3 region has the DNA TGTGCCAGCAGCTTAGGGGGGAAAGTCCCCTACGAGCAGTACTTC.

The V call is TRBV27, the J call TRBJ1-2; the D gene is possibly TRBD1 (5 bases). V lost 3 bases and J lost 6, with 11 bases in between. Germline loops: CDR1 MNHEY, CDR2 SMNVEV (reference sequence). The CDR3 spans 13 residues. The CDR3 is CASSFQGLDGYTF. The CDR3 DNA reads as TGTGCCAGCAGTTTCCAGGGCTTGGATGGCTACACCTTC.

The chain combines TRBV20-1 with TRBJ1-3; D possibly corresponds to TRBD1 (6 bases). CDR3 length: 13 amino acids. V gave up 1 base and J gave up 4 bases, with 8 bases separating them. Per the germline V gene, CDR1 is DFQATT and CDR2 is SNEGSKA (reference sequence). CDR3 residues: CSARVRGGNTIYF. The CDR3 nucleotides read TGCAGTGCTAGAGTAAGGGGGGGAAACACCATATATTTT.

V gene TRBV6-5 combines with J gene TRBJ1-1; TRBD1 aligns across 10 bases. The trim removed 4 bases at V and 3 bases at J, leaving 2 bases unmatched. CDR1 is MNHEY and CDR2 is SVGAGI in the germline V gene. The CDR3 extends over 14 amino acids. CDR3 amino acids: CASSWTGGDTEAFF. CDR3 nucleotides: TGTGCCAGCAGTTGGACAGGGGGAGACACTGAAGCTTTCTTT.

Many counts were recorded for this clonotype. The V call is TRBV12-3 or TRBV12-4, the J call TRBJ1-5; 9 bases agree with TRBD1. V lost 9 bases, J lost 7 bases, and 13 bases stayed unmatched. The CDR3 extends over 15 amino acids. CDR3 sequence reads: CASEADRGRGQPQHF. The CDR3 coding sequence is TGTGCCAGTGAGGCCGACAGGGGGAGAGGACAGCCCCAGCATTTT.

This clonotype was counted between two and nine times. The chain couples TRBV5-4 to TRBJ2-1; D remains ambiguous. Germline V gene data show CDR1 as SGHNT and CDR2 as YYREEE (reference sequence). V lost 4 bases to trimming and J lost 2 bases, with 10 bases between them. The CDR3 consists of 14 residues. This CDR3 reads CASSRDRAYNEQFF. The CDR3 nucleotides read TGTGCCAGCAGCCGCGACCGAGCCTACAATGAGCAGTTCTTC.

This clonotype turned up a few times. The rearrangement uses TRBV6-5 and TRBJ1-3, with D possibly being TRBD1 (6 bases). This CDR3 spans 18 amino acids. V lost 0 bases and J lost 0, with 15 bases in between. Germline CDR1 reads MNHEY; CDR2 reads SVGAGI. This chain's CDR3 is CASSYSITGQSSGNTIYF. CDR3 DNA sequence: TGTGCCAGCAGTTACTCGATCACCGGACAGAGCTCTGGAAACACCATATATTTT.

This clonotype was counted at least ten times. The chain links TRBV7-2 to TRBJ2-4, with D possibly matching TRBD2 (7 bases). The CDR3 loop spans 17 amino acids. The germline V and J ends were trimmed by 6 bases and 1 base, with 19 bases remaining between them. Germline V lookup: CDR1 SGHTA, CDR2 FQGNSA. The CDR3 loop is CASSSTLGGAAKNIQYF. In DNA form, the CDR3 reads TGTGCCAGCAGTTCGACCCTAGGGGGGGCGGCCAAAAACATTCAGTACTTC.

This clonotype was found a few times. The chain links TRBV11-2 to TRBJ1-6, with D uncertain. The CDR3 length is 12 residues. Germline V CDR1 and CDR2: SGHAT, FQNNGV. V was cut by 1 base and J by 10 bases, with 5 bases left in between. The CDR3 sequence is CASSLVLSPLHF. The CDR3 DNA follows: TGTGCCAGCAGCTTAGTTCTATCACCCCTCCACTTT.

This clonotype was counted a few times. J is TRBJ1-1 and V is TRBV5-1; D unresolved. The CDR3 runs 15 residues. The V and J ends lost 0 bases and 4 bases respectively, with 13 bases between them. In germline, CDR1 is SGHRS, CDR2 YFSETQ. The CDR3 nucleotides read TGCGCCAGCAGCTTGGAATATCGGGGTGGCACTGAAGCTTTCTTT. This sequence encodes CASSLEYRGGTEAFF.

This clonotype was observed a few times. This rearrangement joins TRBV7-2 to TRBJ1-5, with 10 bases matching TRBD1. V trimming: 5 bases; J trimming: 6 bases; junction bases outside the gene matches: 7. CDR1 is SGHTA, CDR2 FQGNSA, per germline. The CDR3 length is 15 residues. The DNA of the CDR3 is TGTGCCAGCAGCGCAGGACAGGGGGGGAGTCAGCCCCAGCATTTT. Its protein is CASSAGQGGSQPQHF. The full variable domain, its missing parts supplied by reference TRBV7-2 and TRBJ1-5, is GAGVSQSPSNKVTEKGKDVELRCDPISGHTALYWYRQSLGQGLEFLIYFQGNSAPDKSGLPSDRFSAERTGGSVSTLTIQRTQQEDSAVYLCASSAGQGGSQPQHFGDGTRLSIL.

Ten or more counts support this clonotype. The rearrangement links TRBV12-3 or TRBV12-4 to TRBJ2-2; D ambiguous. V dropped 4 bases and J dropped 6 bases, with 0 bases sitting between them. The CDR3 is 10 residues long. DNA for the CDR3: TGTGCCAGCAGTTCCGGGGAGCTGTTTTTT. It codes for CASSSGELFF.

This clonotype was counted only a few times. The chain carries TRBV13 and TRBJ2-2; D may be TRBD1 (5 bases). The CDR3 extends over 14 amino acids. CDR1 and CDR2 from the germline V gene are PRHDT and FYEKMQ (reference sequence). The V end was cut by 1 base, the J end by 5 bases, with 8 bases between. CDR3 nucleotide sequence: TGTGCCAGCAGCTTAGCCCCAGGGACCGGGGAGCTGTTTTTT. This codes for CASSLAPGTGELFF.

The V gene is TRBV7-2, the J gene TRBJ2-3; D not resolved. Trimming left V 4 bases short and J 1 base short, with 9 bases between. CDR1 is SGHTA, CDR2 FQGNSA, per germline. The CDR3 covers 14 residues. CDR3 sequence: CASSSVHGTDTQYF. The DNA for the CDR3 is TGTGCCAGCAGCTCAGTTCACGGCACAGATACGCAGTATTTT.

This clonotype occurred a few times. The rearrangement links TRBV24-1 to TRBJ2-3; 9 nucleotides align to TRBD1. V shed 2 bases, J shed 1 base, and the junction held 9 bases outside the gene matches. The CDR3 is 18 amino acids. Looked up from germline, CDR1 is KGHDR and CDR2 is SFDVKD. Written as DNA, the CDR3 is TGTGCCACCAGTGATTCTCGAATACAGGGGGCAGGCACAGATACGCAGTATTTT. Its translation: CATSDSRIQGAGTDTQYF.

J is TRBJ1-6 and V is TRBV3-1; D not certain. The V end was cut by 1 base, the J end by 11 bases, with 12 bases between. Germline lookup yields CDR1 LGHDT and CDR2 YNNKEL (reference sequence). The CDR3 is 14 residues long. CDR3 in DNA: TGTGCCAGCAGCCAAGTTTCCCACTGGACACCCCTCCACTTT. Its translation: CASSQVSHWTPLHF.

The chain recombines TRBV30 with TRBJ1-1; D call uncertain. This CDR3 is 13 amino acids long. Deletions cut 0 bases from V and 4 bases from J, with 9 bases between. Germline CDR1 reads GTSNPN; CDR2 reads SVGIG (reference sequence). CDR3 loop: CAWSVALSTEAFF. CDR3 sequence (DNA): TGTGCCTGGAGTGTGGCTTTGAGCACTGAAGCTTTCTTT.